These 12 T cell receptor beta chains were all obtained from the same sample, sequenced in a study of cytomegalovirus exposure and HLA in healthy donors. PCR amplification relied on 60 Vbeta primers (plus 13 Jbeta primers). Generated by immunoSEQ multiplex PCR, the TCRdb table keeps only in-frame clones and is missing some. This table has roughly 120,000 clones, roughly 85% appearing once. What was sequenced was PBMCs. The source of these receptors is a man aged 25 to 45 in good health and CMV-seropositive.

V usage is TRBV5-6 and J usage is TRBJ2-7; TRBD1 aligns across 9 bases. The germline V gene has CDR1 SGHDT and CDR2 YYEEEE. The trim removed 5 bases at V and 6 bases at J, leaving 6 bases unmatched. The CDR3 contains 13 residues. CDR3 nucleotide sequence: TGTGCCAGCAGTTTACAGGGGGCGGTCGAGCAGTACGTC. Its translation is CASSLQGAVEQYV.

There are a few counts of this clone. The chain links TRBV7-2 to TRBJ2-2; D is possibly TRBD2 (6 bases). The CDR3 is made up of 16 amino acids. V was trimmed by 5 bases and J by 1 base, leaving 14 bases between them. The germline V gene encodes CDR1 SGHTA and CDR2 FQGNSA. The CDR3 DNA is TGTGCCAGCAGCCCCCGACTAGGCCTGAACACCGGGGAGCTGTTTTTT. Translating it yields CASSPRLGLNTGELFF.

The chain has TRBV2 and TRBJ2-6; D is undetermined. Trimming left V 6 bases short and J 0 bases short, with 3 bases between. CDR1 and CDR2 from the germline V gene are SNHLY and FYNNEI. This CDR3 comprises 13 residues. CDR3 region: CASRYSGANVLTF. For the CDR3, the DNA is TGTGCCAGCAGATACTCTGGGGCCAACGTCCTGACTTTC.

This clone has just a few counts. CDR3 bases: TGCGCCAGCAGCTCCCGGACAGGGTGGAACACCGGGGAGCTGTTTTTT. The encoded protein is CASSSRTGWNTGELFF. The V gene is TRBV5-1, the J gene TRBJ2-2; the match to TRBD1 covers 8 bases. Germline V lookup: CDR1 SGHRS, CDR2 YFSETQ. This CDR3 has 16 amino acids. With 3 bases clipped from V and 1 base from J, the junction kept 5 bases outside the gene matches.

J is TRBJ1-3 and V is TRBV10-3; 7 positions agree with TRBD1. J gave up 0 bases and V 10 bases, and 9 bases lay outside the gene matches. CDR1 ENHRY and CDR2 SYGVKD come from the germline V gene. CDR3 size: 15 residues. In DNA form, the CDR3 reads TGTGCCACCGGGACAGATCTCTCCTCTGGAAACACCATATATTTT. Translated, it gives CATGTDLSSGNTIYF.

The chain couples TRBV4-1 to TRBJ2-3; weak D call: TRBD2 (6 bases). The germline V gene has CDR1 MGHRA and CDR2 YSYEKL. The CDR3 is 15 amino acids. V was pared by 0 bases and J by 6 bases, with 13 bases between. CDR3 in amino acids: CASSQEATRGDTQYF. The CDR3 DNA sequence: TGCGCCAGCAGCCAAGAAGCAACCCGGGGGGATACGCAGTATTTT.

This clone was counted a single time. The chain employs TRBV2 and TRBJ1-5; D call uncertain. CDR1 SNHLY and CDR2 FYNNEI come from the germline V gene. This CDR3 comprises 12 residues. The ends were cut back, 3 bases at V and 9 bases at J, with 9 bases in the middle. This CDR3 is CASSDPEGPQHF. CDR3 nucleotide sequence: TGTGCCAGCAGTGACCCTGAGGGGCCCCAGCATTTT.

The rearrangement uses TRBV2 and TRBJ2-5; 11 bases are shared with TRBD2. The CDR3 length is 15 residues. J lost 2 bases, V lost 3 bases, and 2 bases had no gene match. CDR1 and CDR2 from the germline V gene are SNHLY and FYNNEI. DNA for the CDR3: TGTGCCAGCAGTGAGACTAGCGGGGTGCAAGAGACCCAGTACTTC. Its protein is CASSETSGVQETQYF.

This chain uses TRBV28 with TRBJ2-2, with D hard to call. CDR1 and CDR2 from the germline V gene are MDHEN and SYDVKM. Between the trimmed V and J ends, which lost 5 bases and 5 bases, there was a span of 24 bases. The length of the CDR3 is 18 residues. In DNA, the CDR3 is TGTGCCAGCAGTCCCCCACCGGGTAGCCAAAAAGGAACCGGGGAGCTGTTTTTT. It translates to CASSPPPGSQKGTGELFF.

This clone was picked up a small number of times. This sequence joins TRBV15 and TRBJ2-2, with a tentative D call TRBD1 (6 bases). The CDR3 consists of 15 residues. The V end lost 0 bases, the J end lost 7 bases, and 12 bases lay between the germline ends. Germline V gene lookup returns CDR1 LNHNV and CDR2 YYDKDF (reference sequence). CDR3 residues: CATSRDKGVDGELFF. For the CDR3, the DNA is TGTGCCACCAGCAGAGACAAGGGGGTGGACGGGGAGCTGTTTTTT.

The gene calls are TRBV7-3 and TRBJ2-7; 9 bases agree with TRBD1. The CDR3 length is 14 residues. Germline V gene data show CDR1 as SGHTA and CDR2 as FQGTGA. V gave up 5 bases and J gave up 5 bases; unmatched junction bases: 7. The CDR3 loop is CASSRTGGVNEQYF. The CDR3 DNA reads as TGTGCCAGCAGCCGTACAGGGGGCGTTAACGAGCAGTACTTC. The whole variable domain, filled in from reference TRBV7-3 and TRBJ2-7, reads GAGVSQTPSNKVTEKGKYVELRCDPISGHTALYWYRQSLGQGPEFLIYFQGTGAADDSGLPNDRFFAVRPEGSVSTLKIQRTERGDSAVYLCASSRTGGVNEQYFGPGTRLTVT.

V is TRBV5-1 and J is TRBJ1-1, with unresolved D. This CDR3 comprises 14 residues. V lost 2 bases to trimming and J lost 4 bases, with 12 bases between them. Germline-derived CDR1 and CDR2 are SGHRS and YFSETQ. The CDR3 nucleotides read TGCGCCAGCAGCTTTGACGGGGTGGGCACTGAAGCTTTCTTT. As protein: CASSFDGVGTEAFF.